This TCR beta chain was sequenced for a study of human T cells and chemical hapten exposure. This clonotype was counted ten times or more. Extraction yielded total RNA from whole blood (unfractionated). The CDR3 length is 13 residues. Looked up from germline, CDR1 is LGHDT and CDR2 is YNNKEL (reference sequence). V shed 2 bases and J 6 bases; nucleotides not matched to a gene: 3. What the library attached to individual cDNA molecules were unique molecular identifiers. TCRdb redid the calling of the 5' RACE reads with MiXCR, one entry per CDR3 protein. The sample holds around 140,000 distinct CDR3 sequences, about 4% seen once.

The clonotype originates from a female donor in good health. The genes are TRBV3-1 and TRBJ1-2; TRBD1 aligns across 7 bases. CDR3 nucleotides: TGTGCCAGCAGCCAATCGACAGGGAATGGCTACACCTTC. Translation gives CASSQSTGNGYTF.